Following are 28 T cell receptor beta chains from one sample sequenced in a study of blood T cell repertoires in COVID-19. The method was immunoSEQ multiplex PCR; TCRdb's version includes in-frame clones alone and lacks a portion of them. This table has around 250,000 clones, around 90% appearing once. The sample taken for sequencing was peripheral blood. These receptor sequences come from an older woman with COVID-19, enrolled during active disease.

The chain carries TRBV7-3 and TRBJ2-5; D is possibly TRBD1 (5 bases). Trimming left V 5 bases short and J 5 bases short, with 12 bases between. CDR1 and CDR2 (germline): SGHTA, FQGTGA. The CDR3 runs 13 residues. CDR3 sequence (DNA): TGTGCCAGCAGCCCAATACCAGGGGAGACCCAGTACTTC. Translated, it gives CASSPIPGETQYF.

DNA of the CDR3: TGCAGCTCCCTTGCAGATGGCTACACCTTC. Its protein is CSSLADGYTF. V usage is TRBV29-1 and J usage is TRBJ1-2; D call uncertain. The CDR3 extends over 10 amino acids. The germline V gene encodes CDR1 SQVTM and CDR2 ANQGSEA. The ends were cut back, 8 bases at V and 6 bases at J, with 10 bases in the middle.

The rearrangement links TRBV19 to TRBJ1-2; the match to TRBD1 covers 8 bases. The CDR3 spans 17 residues. Germline CDR1 is LNHDA and CDR2 is SQIVND (reference sequence). The V segment lost 3 bases and the J segment 2 bases; nucleotides outside the gene matches: 11. The CDR3 sequence is CASSIATGARRNYGYTF. Here the CDR3 DNA reads TGTGCCAGTAGTATCGCGACAGGGGCGAGAAGGAACTATGGCTACACCTTC.

J is TRBJ1-5 and V is TRBV4-3, with TRBD1 matching 7 bases. V shed 0 bases and J 6 bases; nucleotides not matched to a gene: 5. The CDR3 extends over 15 amino acids. The germline CDR1 and CDR2 sequences are LGHNA and YSLEER. CDR3 in amino acids: CASSQDWTGGQPQHF. The DNA for the CDR3 is TGCGCCAGCAGCCAAGACTGGACAGGAGGTCAGCCCCAGCATTTT.

The rearrangement links TRBV18 to TRBJ1-1; D might be TRBD1 (6 bases). The germline CDR1 and CDR2 sequences are KGHSH and LQKENI. V shed 3 bases and J shed 11 bases, with 16 bases lying between them. The CDR3 totals 13 residues. The CDR3 loop reads CASSPEQGLLAFF. The CDR3 DNA reads TGTGCCAGCTCACCGGAACAGGGATTGTTGGCTTTCTTT.

DNA of the CDR3: TGCGCCAGCAGCCAAGTTTCCCGGGGACAGACCAGATCTGGAAACACCATATATTTT. Protein: CASSQVSRGQTRSGNTIYF. This chain uses TRBV4-1 with TRBJ1-3; 7 positions agree with TRBD1. Per the germline V gene, CDR1 is MGHRA and CDR2 is YSYEKL. The CDR3 consists of 19 residues. Trimming removed 1 base from V and 1 base from J; junction bases left unmatched: 13.

J is TRBJ2-7 and V is TRBV15, with a tentative D call TRBD2 (6 bases). V shed 0 bases and J shed 12 bases, with 18 bases lying between them. This CDR3 contains 14 residues. CDR1 LNHNV and CDR2 YYDKDF come from the germline V gene (reference sequence). For the CDR3, the DNA is TGTGCCACCAGCAGAGATCAGGAGGGGTCGAGAATGTACTTC. This codes for CATSRDQEGSRMYF.

The genes are TRBV7-2 and TRBJ1-4; TRBD1 matches 7 bases. The CDR3 is 16 amino acids. With V trimmed by 5 bases and J by 2 bases, 8 bases remained unmatched. Germline V lookup: CDR1 SGHTA, CDR2 FQGNSA. CDR3 coding DNA: TGTGCCAGCAGCCCACAGGGGCCGGGGACTAATGAAAAACTGTTTTTT. Translating gives CASSPQGPGTNEKLFF. The full variable domain, rest sourced from reference TRBV7-2 and TRBJ1-4, is GAGVSQSPSNKVTEKGKDVELRCDPISGHTALYWYRQSLGQGLEFLIYFQGNSAPDKSGLPSDRFSAERTGGSVSTLTIQRTQQEDSAVYLCASSPQGPGTNEKLFFGSGTQLSVL.

This sequence joins TRBV6-4 and TRBJ1-1; D is unresolved. Germline CDR1 reads MRHNA; CDR2 reads SNTAGT. The CDR3 has 15 residues. V lost 3 bases, J lost 3 bases, and 14 bases lay in between. Written as DNA, the CDR3 is TGTGCCAGCAGTGAGCGTAGGCTGAGGGACACTGAAGCTTTCTTT. Amino acid sequence: CASSERRLRDTEAFF.

DNA for the CDR3: TGTGCCAGCAGCTTAGGACAGGGTATCGATAATTCACCCCTCCACTTT. Translating gives CASSLGQGIDNSPLHF. The V gene is TRBV7-2, the J gene TRBJ1-6; TRBD1 matches at 7 bases. CDR3 size: 16 residues. V shed 1 base and J 5 bases; nucleotides not matched to a gene: 5. Germline V gene sequence: CDR1 SGHTA, CDR2 FQGNSA.

As DNA, the CDR3 is TGTGCCAGCAACGAGGACAGGCTGGCTGAAGCTTTCTTT. Amino acid sequence: CASNEDRLAEAFF. The chain has TRBV7-9 and TRBJ1-1; TRBD1 aligns across 7 bases. V was clipped by 7 bases and J by 6 bases; unmatched bases: 8. The length of the CDR3 is 13 residues. Germline CDR1 reads SEHNR; CDR2 reads FQNEAQ (reference sequence). Combining the CDR3 with reference TRBV7-9 and TRBJ1-1 gives the whole variable domain DTGVSQNPRHKITKRGQNVTFRCDPISEHNRLYWYRQTLGQGPEFLTYFQNEAQLEKSRLLSDRFSAERPKGSFSTLEIQRTEQGDSAMYLCASNEDRLAEAFFGQGTRLTVV.

This sequence joins TRBV30 and TRBJ1-1, with 9 bases identical to TRBD1. The J segment lost 9 bases and the V segment lost 4 bases, leaving 6 bases of the junction unmatched. This CDR3 contains 12 residues. From germline, CDR1 is GTSNPN and CDR2 SVGIG (reference sequence). The CDR3 sequence is CAWTAGTGKAFF. DNA of the CDR3: TGTGCCTGGACGGCCGGGACAGGGAAAGCTTTCTTT.

The chain combines TRBV30 with TRBJ1-5; maybe TRBD1 (6 bases). CDR1 GTSNPN and CDR2 SVGIG come from the germline V gene (reference sequence). Trimming took 1 base from V and 4 from J, leaving 8 bases between them. This CDR3 spans 13 amino acids. The chain's CDR3 is CAWSATGNQPQHF. In nucleotides, the CDR3 is TGTGCCTGGAGTGCGACAGGAAATCAGCCCCAGCATTTT.

The V call is TRBV18, the J call TRBJ2-5, with TRBD2 as a possible D gene (5 bases). The V end lost 4 bases, the J end lost 1 base, and 10 bases lay between the germline ends. The CDR3 totals 14 residues. Germline V gives CDR1 KGHSH, CDR2 LQKENI. The DNA of the CDR3 is TGTGCCAGCTCACTATCGGGATTCCAAGAGACCCAGTACTTC. As protein: CASSLSGFQETQYF.

This chain links TRBV18 with TRBJ2-5; D is possibly TRBD2 (5 bases). CDR1 is KGHSH, CDR2 LQKENI, per germline. Between the trimmed V and J ends, which lost 3 bases and 4 bases, there was a span of 15 bases. This CDR3 contains 15 residues. The CDR3 reads CASSPTQDAGETQYF. The CDR3 DNA is TGTGCCAGCTCACCTACGCAGGACGCGGGAGAGACCCAGTACTTC.

In this sample, this clone turned up a few times. The chain employs TRBV4-3 and TRBJ1-2; 10 nucleotides agree with TRBD1. This CDR3 is 15 amino acids long. With V trimmed by 3 bases and J by 4 bases, 5 bases remained unmatched. Germline V gene data show CDR1 as LGHNA and CDR2 as YSLEER. The CDR3 DNA reads as TGCGCCAGCAGCCAGGGGACAGGGGATGGCTATGGCTACACCTTC. Protein product: CASSQGTGDGYGYTF.

The chain recombines TRBV6-5 with TRBJ2-1; D gene uncertain. Germline V CDR1 and CDR2: MNHEY, SVGAGI. The V end was cut by 7 bases, the J end by 9 bases, with 16 bases between. This CDR3 has 13 amino acids. The CDR3 nucleotides read TGTGCCAGCACCCTAGGAATTGGTGTTGAGCAGTTCTTC. This encodes CASTLGIGVEQFF.

The chain joins TRBV5-4 to TRBJ1-2; TRBD1 matches 7 bases. The CDR3 has 15 residues. Germline V gene data show CDR1 as SGHNT and CDR2 as YYREEE (reference sequence). V dropped 0 bases and J dropped 8; count of bases not matched to a gene: 10. In nucleotides, the CDR3 is TGTGCCAGCAGCTTGGACGGAGGACAGGTACGGGGCTACACCTTC. This encodes CASSLDGGQVRGYTF.

The V gene is TRBV19, the J gene TRBJ1-2, with TRBD1 matching over 7 bases. Looked up from germline, CDR1 is LNHDA and CDR2 is SQIVND (reference sequence). J lost 1 base, V lost 0 bases, and 5 bases had no gene match. CDR3 length equals 16 residues. DNA for the CDR3: TGTGCCAGTAGTATAGATCGGGACAGACTTAACTATGGCTACACCTTC. Its protein product is CASSIDRDRLNYGYTF.

The J gene is TRBJ1-2, the V gene TRBV19, with 7 bases that match TRBD1. CDR3 length: 18 residues. The V and J ends lost 1 base and 2 bases, in that order; junction bases with no gene match: 13. Germline CDR1 reads LNHDA; CDR2 reads SQIVND (reference sequence). CDR3 sequence: CASSIGRGTGAQNYGYTF. The CDR3, as DNA: TGTGCCAGTAGTATAGGAAGAGGCACAGGGGCGCAGAACTATGGCTACACCTTC.

V gene TRBV27 combines with J gene TRBJ2-5, with a possible D match to TRBD1 (6 bases). Trimming left V 5 bases short and J 2 bases short, with 15 bases between. The CDR3 contains 15 residues. Germline loops: CDR1 MNHEY, CDR2 SMNVEV (reference sequence). In nucleotides, the CDR3 is TGTGCCAGCAGTCGACAAGGGACACGACAAGAGACCCAGTACTTC. Translated, it gives CASSRQGTRQETQYF.

V is TRBV4-1 and J is TRBJ2-2, with D possibly being TRBD1 (5 bases). Trimming removed 2 bases at V and 6 bases at J, with 16 bases between. The CDR3 has 16 residues. The germline V gene encodes CDR1 MGHRA and CDR2 YSYEKL. CDR3 in DNA: TGCGCCAGCAGCCAAAAGATTGTTAGGGGTTCCGGGGAGCTGTTTTTT. As protein: CASSQKIVRGSGELFF.

This sequence joins TRBV7-3 and TRBJ1-3; 7 nucleotides agree with TRBD1. The V gene end was trimmed by 5 bases and the J gene end by 4 bases; junction bases not matched to a gene: 5. The CDR3 has 14 residues. Per germline, CDR1 SGHTA and CDR2 FQGTGA. In DNA, the CDR3 is TGTGCCAGCAGCCGGACAGGTCGCGGAAACACCATATATTTT. Its translation: CASSRTGRGNTIYF. Full variable domain (outside the CDR3, taken from reference TRBV7-3 and TRBJ1-3): GAGVSQTPSNKVTEKGKYVELRCDPISGHTALYWYRQSLGQGPEFLIYFQGTGAADDSGLPNDRFFAVRPEGSVSTLKIQRTERGDSAVYLCASSRTGRGNTIYFGEGSWLTVV.

V usage is TRBV10-3 and J usage is TRBJ2-7; 11 bases fit TRBD2. V shed 7 bases, J shed 7 bases, and the junction held 24 bases outside the gene matches. The CDR3 length is 19 residues. Germline CDR1 ENHRY, CDR2 SYGVKD. CDR3 in amino acids: CAITSRPVTYSGGAGEQYF. CDR3 bases: TGTGCCATCACCTCCCGACCAGTAACCTATAGCGGGGGGGCCGGGGAGCAGTACTTC.

V usage is TRBV19 and J usage is TRBJ1-1; weak D call: TRBD1 (6 bases). The germline CDR1 and CDR2 sequences are LNHDA and SQIVND (reference sequence). V lost 0 bases and J lost 9, with 8 bases in between. The CDR3 loop spans 12 amino acids. In nucleotides, the CDR3 is TGTGCCAGTAGTATAGATCAGGGGAAAGCTTTCTTT. Residues: CASSIDQGKAFF.

This clone appeared once. The rearrangement joins TRBV6-4 to TRBJ1-5; weak D call: TRBD1 (6 bases). V lost 6 bases and J lost 5, with 11 bases in between. Germline loops: CDR1 MRHNA, CDR2 SNTAGT. The CDR3 totals 13 residues. The CDR3 sequence is CASSPEGDQPQHF. CDR3 nucleotide sequence: TGTGCCAGCAGCCCCGAGGGGGATCAGCCCCAGCATTTT.

J is TRBJ2-1 and V is TRBV21-1; the table assigns TRBD2, which was not confirmed against the DNA. TRBV21-1 is a recognized pseudogene. The CDR3 length is 12 residues. The CDR3 nucleotides read TGTGCCAGCAGCAGGGGGGTCCATGAGCAGTTCTTC. Translating gives CASSRGVHEQFF.

The V and J genes are TRBV30 and TRBJ1-1, with TRBD1 matching over 7 bases. Per the germline V gene, CDR1 is GTSNPN and CDR2 is SVGIG (reference sequence). This CDR3 is built from 15 residues. J gave up 7 bases and V 2 bases, and 13 bases lay outside the gene matches. CDR3: CAWSRWRGRVNEAFF. CDR3 in DNA: TGTGCCTGGAGTAGATGGAGGGGGCGCGTTAATGAAGCTTTCTTT.